Listed below are T cell receptor beta chains from one sample, sequenced in a study of T cells after yellow fever vaccination. TCRdb itself ran the 5' RACE reads through MiXCR, one entry per CDR3 protein. The sample carries about 320,000 distinct CDR3 sequences, 4% to 5.5% recorded once. This specimen consisted of PBMCs, obtained 15 days after the yellow fever booster vaccination. These receptor sequences come from a man younger than 35 who received the YFV17D yellow fever vaccine. The CDR3 runs from the conserved cysteine through the conserved F or W. A D gene is named only where the DNA matches it firmly. The size field is filled for only some rows; it gives once, few, many or a size class.

>TRBD2|TRBJ2-1|few|TRBV4-2
TGTGCCAGCAGCCAAGACGGTGGTAGCGGGGAAACTTATTACAATGAGCAGTTCTTC
CASSQDGGSGETYYNEQFF
>-|TRBJ1-5|-|TRBV19
TGTGCCAGTAGTATTTCGGGGTTGTTGGAGTCGCGGCAGCCCCAGCATTTT
CASSISGLLESRQPQHF
>TRBD2|TRBJ2-3|many|TRBV20-1
TGCAGTGCTTCGCGGGGAGGGGTACGGGATACGCAGTATTTT
CSASRGGVRDTQYF
>-|TRBJ1-4|many|TRBV7-6
TGTGCCAGCAGCTTAAACAGGGACCGCGGTGAAAAACTGTTTTTT
CASSLNRDRGEKLFF
>-|TRBJ2-3|-|TRBV29-1
TGCAGCGTTGAATCTAACTCTGGACTGGCTAGCACAGATACGCAGTATTTT
CSVESNSGLASTDTQYF
>-|TRBJ2-1|-|TRBV27
TGTGCCAGCAGTATAGCTTCGACCTCCTACAATGAGCAGTTCTTC
CASSIASTSYNEQFF
>-|TRBJ1-1|-|TRBV5-1
TGCGCCAGCAGCTTGGTAGGGACTAACACTGAAGCTTTCTTT
CASSLVGTNTEAFF
>TRBD1|TRBJ2-7|many|TRBV3-1
TGTGCCAGCAGCCAATTCTTACAGGGGCTTGGCGAGCAGTACTTC
CASSQFLQGLGEQYF
>-|TRBJ2-3|many|TRBV29-1
TGCAGCGTTGTCCGGCGGGGCACAGATACGCAGTATTTT
CSVVRRGTDTQYF
>-|TRBJ2-3|few|TRBV14
TGTGCCAGCAGCCAAGGGGCATCCCATTTCACAGATACGCAGTATTTT
CASSQGASHFTDTQYF
>TRBD1|TRBJ1-5|few|TRBV20-1
TGCAGTGCCCTGGACAGGGCGGGTCAGCCCCAGCATTTT
CSALDRAGQPQHF
>TRBD1|TRBJ2-3|many|TRBV20-1
TGCAGTGCTAGAGCCGCCCCCCACAGGGGCCAGAGCACAGATACGCAGTATTTT
CSARAAPHRGQSTDTQYF
>TRBD2|TRBJ2-3|many|TRBV18
TGTGCCAGCTCACCAGTCACGAGCGGGGGGTACTCTGGCACAGATACGCAGTATTTT
CASSPVTSGGYSGTDTQYF
>-|TRBJ1-2|few|TRBV5-1
TGCGCCAGCAGCTTGGCCTCGGGGGGGCCGGGTGGCTACACCTTC
CASSLASGGPGGYTF
>-|TRBJ2-7|many|TRBV5-6
TGTGCCAGCAGCTCCTCAGGGTACGAGCAGTACTTC
CASSSSGYEQYF
>-|TRBJ2-5|few|TRBV27
TGTGCCAGCAGTTTCCCCGGGATACAAGAGACCCAGTACTTC
CASSFPGIQETQYF
>-|TRBJ1-1|many|TRBV5-6
TGTGCCAGCAGCTTTTATTCTGAAGCTTTCTTT
CASSFYSEAFF
>TRBD1|TRBJ1-4|-|TRBV29-1
TGCAGCGTATCAGAGGGGGCCGGGGAAAAACTGTTTTTT
CSVSEGAGEKLFF
>-|TRBJ2-6|many|TRBV7-2
TGTGCCAGCAGCTTAGCCGGCTCTGGGGCCAACGTCCTGACTTTC
CASSLAGSGANVLTF
>-|TRBJ2-7|few|TRBV15
TGTGCCACCAGCAGAGCCGACAGCGCTGCGGGGCAGTACTTC
CATSRADSAAGQYF
>-|TRBJ2-1|many|TRBV18
TGTGCCAGCTCCCAGCAGGAGAACAATGAGCAGTTCTTC
CASSQQENNEQFF
>-|TRBJ1-2|few|TRBV20-1
TGCAGTGCGGGGGGACGGACCTATGGCTACACCTTC
CSAGGRTYGYTF
>-|TRBJ1-6|many|TRBV5-1
TGCGCCAGCAGCGGTTTCGACAGCGTTAATTCACCCCTCCACTTT
CASSGFDSVNSPLHF
>-|TRBJ2-3|many|TRBV5-1
TGCGCCAGCAGCTTCCCCCTCGTCACAGATACGCAGTATTTT
CASSFPLVTDTQYF
>TRBD2|TRBJ2-7|-|TRBV7-9
TGTGCCAGCAGCACGGGACCAGCGGGGAACCGCGAGCAGTACTTC
CASSTGPAGNREQYF
>-|TRBJ1-2|-|TRBV12-3/TRBV12-4
TGTGCCATCCAACAAACAGGGCGGAGGGGCTACACCTTC
CAIQQTGRRGYTF
>-|TRBJ2-5|many|TRBV27
TGTGCCAGCAGCTTGCCGGGGGCGCGGGAGACCCAGTACTTC
CASSLPGARETQYF
>TRBD1|TRBJ2-1|many|TRBV20-1
TGCAGTCGGACAGGGGTATACAATGAGCAGTTCTTC
CSRTGVYNEQFF
>-|TRBJ2-1|few|TRBV9
TGTGCCAGCAGCGCTTCTGGGGGGGGGCCACACAATGAGCAGTTCTTC
CASSASGGGPHNEQFF
>-|TRBJ2-5|-|TRBV30
TGTGCCTGGAATCGGGGGTTTGAGGAGACCCAGTACTTC
CAWNRGFEETQYF
>TRBD1|TRBJ2-7|few|TRBV15
TGTGCCACCAGCAAGGCCCAGGGGGCCTATAAGTCCTACGAGCAGTACTTC
CATSKAQGAYKSYEQYF
>TRBD1|TRBJ2-6|few|TRBV7-8
TGTGCCAGCAGGTTAACAGGGGGTGATTACTCTGGGGCCAACGTCCTGACTTTC
CASRLTGGDYSGANVLTF
>-|TRBJ1-4|few|TRBV4-3
TGCGCCAGCAGCTCCCTCACGCCCCCAGGAAAACTGTTTTTT
CASSSLTPPGKLFF
>TRBD2|TRBJ2-5|few|TRBV12-3/TRBV12-4
TGTGCCAGCAGCCGTGGACTAGCGGGGACTACGCTTAGAGAGACCCAGTACTTC
CASSRGLAGTTLRETQYF
>-|TRBJ1-3|few|TRBV5-1
TGCGCCAGCAGCTTGGAAGGTGCCCGCTCTGGAAACACCATATATTTT
CASSLEGARSGNTIYF
>-|TRBJ1-6|-|TRBV20-1
TGCAGTGCTGGAAACCCCGGAACGCCTAATTCACCCCTCCACTTT
CSAGNPGTPNSPLHF
>-|TRBJ2-1|many|TRBV29-1
TGCAGCGTTAGGGGCCCCTCGAGCTCCTACAATGAGCAGTTCTTC
CSVRGPSSSYNEQFF
>-|TRBJ2-7|many|TRBV30
TGTGCCTGGAGTGGTTACAGGGTAACCTACGAGCAGTACTTC
CAWSGYRVTYEQYF
>-|TRBJ1-2|-|TRBV5-6
TGTGCCAGCAGCGAACCATTGAGACGCCCCGTTGGGGGCTACACCTTC
CASSEPLRRPVGGYTF
>TRBD1|TRBJ2-5|many|TRBV24-1
TGTGCCACCAGTGGCAGGACAGGGGGTCAAGAGACCCAGTACTTC
CATSGRTGGQETQYF
>-|TRBJ2-2|few|TRBV5-1
TGCGCCAGCAGCTTGGGCGGACAAACCGGGGAGCTGTTTTTT
CASSLGGQTGELFF
>-|TRBJ2-2|-|TRBV4-1
TGCGCCAGCAGCCCTGGTGGGCTGGGGAACACCGGGGAGCTGTTTTTT
CASSPGGLGNTGELFF
>-|TRBJ1-2|many|TRBV10-3
TGTGCCATCAGTGCAATGGAGGGAGCCTATGGCTACACCTTC
CAISAMEGAYGYTF
>TRBD2|TRBJ2-1|many|TRBV5-1
TGCGCCAGCAGCTTGGGGCGAGCGGGGGGAGCCTTGCGGTTCTTC
CASSLGRAGGALRFF
>TRBD1|TRBJ2-1|many|TRBV24-1
TGTGCCACCCAGGGGACAGGGTACAATGAGCAGTTCTTC
CATQGTGYNEQFF
>-|TRBJ1-6|many|TRBV12-3/TRBV12-4
TGTGCCAGCAGCCCTCAACAGGGTAGCGATTCACCCCTCCACTTT
CASSPQQGSDSPLHF
>-|TRBJ2-1|many|TRBV5-1
TGCGCCAGCAGCCGTAACCTAGGGTCGGAGCAGTTCTTC
CASSRNLGSEQFF
>-|TRBJ2-7|many|TRBV11-2
TGTGCCAGCAGCTCAACTCTCTACGAGCAGTACTTC
CASSSTLYEQYF
>-|TRBJ2-7|few|TRBV4-2
TGTGCCAGCAGCCAAGCCCCCGGTACCTACGAGCAGTACTTC
CASSQAPGTYEQYF
>-|TRBJ2-7|many|TRBV11-2
TGTGCCAGCAGCTTAGGGTACCGTCGAGGTTACGAGCAGTACTTC
CASSLGYRRGYEQYF
>-|TRBJ2-3|many|TRBV7-2
TGTGCCAGCAGCCCCGCGAGGGTCACAGATACGCAGTATTTT
CASSPARVTDTQYF
>-|TRBJ2-3|few|TRBV4-1
TGCGCCAGCAGCCAAGTCGGCAGGGAGGCAGATACGCAGTATTTT
CASSQVGREADTQYF
>-|TRBJ1-1|-|TRBV7-2
TGTGCCAGCAGCCCTACTTTGGCGAACACTGAAGCTTTCTTT
CASSPTLANTEAFF
>-|TRBJ2-2|many|TRBV20-1
TGCAGTGCCACGGCCGTCCCGGGCACCGGGGAGCTGTTTTTT
CSATAVPGTGELFF
>TRBD1|TRBJ2-7|many|TRBV11-2
TGTGCCAGCAGCCCCCGGGACAGGGCGGGCGAGCAGTACTTC
CASSPRDRAGEQYF
>TRBD1|TRBJ2-7|many|TRBV5-1
TGCGCCAGCAGCTTTGGGGGACAGGGTCGCGAGCAGTACTTC
CASSFGGQGREQYF
>-|TRBJ1-1|many|TRBV20-1
TGCAGTGCTAGAGATAGTGAAGCTTTCTTT
CSARDSEAFF
>TRBD1|TRBJ2-7|few|TRBV10-3
TGTGCCATCAGTGACTCCGGGACAGGGGTTTACGAGCAGTACTTC
CAISDSGTGVYEQYF
>TRBD1|TRBJ1-6|many|TRBV6-2/TRBV6-3
TGTGCCAGCAGGATAGACAGGGGAGATTGGAATTCACCCCTCCACTTT
CASRIDRGDWNSPLHF